This TCR beta chain derives from a study of cytomegalovirus exposure and HLA in healthy donors. This clone is a singleton in its sample. Assay used: immunoSEQ multiplex PCR; TCRdb lists only in-frame clones, some missing. The table lists around 150,000 clones, roughly 96% of them singletons, with approximately 1% in the top ten. The CDR3 is 13 amino acids. Germline assignment: CDR1 MNHEY and CDR2 SVGAGI. The V and J ends lost 6 bases and 7 bases respectively, with 15 bases between them. The chain is built from TRBV6-5 and TRBJ1-1; D perhaps matches TRBD1 (6 bases). Sequenced sample: PBMCs. The source of this sequence is a woman under 30 in good health and CMV-seronegative. CDR3 loop: CASSLDRNIEAFF. The DNA of the CDR3 is TGTGCCAGCAGCCTAGACAGGAATATTGAAGCTTTCTTT.